Sequencing of this TCR beta chain was carried out in a study of T cell responses to AZD1222 COVID-19 vaccine. The V segment lost 6 bases and the J segment 3 bases; nucleotides outside the gene matches: 3. The V gene's germline CDR1 is MNHNY and CDR2 SVGAGI (reference sequence). The CDR3 contains 13 residues. The protocol was immunoSEQ multiplex PCR, while the TCRdb copy is restricted to in-frame clones and leaves out a portion. Altogether around 78,000 clones are present, about 92% being singletons, with the ten largest covering under 5%. The origin of this receptor is an adult in good health. The sample consisted of peripheral blood, taken on day 0 of AZD1222 vaccination. The chain joins TRBV6-6 to TRBJ2-3, with TRBD1 matching over 7 bases. The CDR3 bases are TGTGCCAGCAGCCAGGGGGAAACAGATACGCAGTATTTT. Its protein is CASSQGETDTQYF.